What follows is one TCR beta chain and its context. Its antigen is not identified. This sample is drawn from a study of T cell responses to AZD1222 COVID-19 vaccine. Overall study findings and caveats: Females made up more of the donors, who were largely white British, and clonal diversity may have come out too low.

Sequencing was performed with immunoSEQ multiplex PCR; in TCRdb, only in-frame clones are kept and a portion is missing. This table holds around 150,000 clones, less than 95% found once. The CDR3 spans 13 residues. Germline V gene lookup returns CDR1 MNHEY and CDR2 SVGAGI. V lost 7 bases to trimming and J lost 5 bases, with 15 bases between them. The rearrangement links TRBV6-5 to TRBJ2-7, with a tentative D call TRBD2 (7 bases). Material: peripheral blood, obtained 28 days after the second AZD1222 dose. The TCR was taken from an adult who received the AZD1222 COVID-19 vaccine. The CDR3 region has the DNA TGTGCCAGCACCTGGAGGGGGGGGGACGAGCAGTACTTC. This codes for CASTWRGGDEQYF.